This T cell receptor beta chain was obtained from a study of vaccination and CD4 T cells after COVID-19 (dated by TCRdb to between 2021 and 2024). Study-level background: In the convalescent cohort there were six males and four females, among whom were two Hispanic individuals, seven Caucasians, two Asians and one multiracial person. Participants got two doses of the Pfizer-BioNTech BNT162b2 vaccine (n=8) or two doses of the Moderna mRNA-1273 vaccine (n=2). The time from the second vaccine dose to post-vaccine blood sampling had a median of roughly 79 days and ranged from about 13 to 250 days. Culture stimuli were overlapping spike peptide pools from SARS-CoV-2 and from the common cold coronaviruses HCoV-NL63, HCoV-OC43 and HCoV-229E. In roughly eleven COVID-19 convalescent patients and a few infection-naive healthy vaccine recipients, the spike-specific CD4+ TCR repertoire before mRNA vaccination was compared with the repertoire after mRNA vaccination. As controls, cultures received a CEFX viral epitope pool (the positive control), an HIV-1 Nef peptide pool (the negative control), or no peptide at all. Post-COVID blood samples were collected from convalescent patients a median of roughly 100 days after diagnosis, with a range of roughly 30 to 161 days. An earlier paper using these donors assessed, at the TCR clonotype level, memory CD4+ T cell crossreactivity between SARS-CoV-2 and common cold coronavirus spike proteins.

General conclusions and limits of the study: Among the post-vaccine SARS-CoV-2-reactive clones in convalescent patients, a median about 86% showed up only after vaccination, which suggests vaccine-specific priming. Of the vaccine-specific clones in convalescent patients, 304 of 307, or nearly all, reacted only to SARS-CoV-2 spike and did not cross-react with common cold coronaviruses. An increase in the median number of SARS-CoV-2-reactive clonotypes from 21 after infection to some 40 after vaccination was observed, but the change was not found to be significant. Only a relatively small number of convalescent patients were included in the study, and early timepoints following natural infection were not analyzed.

This clonotype came up a few times. The specificity of this receptor is unknown. A read error may produce the germline difference seen at one junction end. The label giving this sample's treatment or condition can be read as: 10-day PBMC culture with coronavirus spike peptide pools or control peptides (ViraFEST assay). CD4+ T cells from unexposed donors were collected before the COVID-19 pandemic (2011-2018). The ViraFEST assay, used in the study, expanded antigen-specific T cells with peptide pools and then identified the expanded clonotypes through TCR sequencing. Roughly 2 million PBMCs per well were cultured in IMDM with approximately 5% human AB serum and roughly 9.3 IU/ml IL-2, plus 10 ug/ml peptide pools. On days 3 and 7, half of the culture medium was replaced with fresh IL-2-containing medium. Once the cells had been in culture for around nine days, the EasySep CD4+ T cell isolation kit was used to isolate CD4+ T cells by negative selection. As cell numbers permitted, CD4+ T cells from unexposed donors were tested for reactivity to SARS-CoV-2 S and N and to four common cold coronavirus spike pools. Ficoll-Paque Plus gradient centrifugation was used to isolate PBMCs from whole blood, and the isolated PBMCs were then either used fresh or cryopreserved at -140C. In general, triplicate wells were set up for every culture condition. Leukapheresis product for the unexposed donors was purchased commercially.

The CDR3 spans 14 residues, from the cysteine through the phenylalanine. This entry keeps only the CDR3 DNA: 42 bases, framed from base 1. Libraries were prepared through PCR. DNA from cultured CD4+ T cells was subjected to TCR sequencing with the Oncomine TCR Beta short-read assay at the Johns Hopkins FTIC core. The QIAamp micro DNA kit was used to extract genomic DNA from the cultured CD4+ T cells. Oncomine TCR Beta libraries from cultured CD4+ T cells were pooled with unique dual indexes and sequenced on an Illumina iSeq 100. The authors' analysis ran thus. Non-productive sequences were removed, and CDR3s that did not start with C, did not end with F or W, or were shorter than 7 amino acids were discarded. Antigen-specific clonotypes were identified with the MANAFEST web application by comparing peptide-stimulated wells with reference and other culture wells. An FDR below 0.05, an odds ratio above 5, and a productive frequency above 0.1% in at least two of three replicate wells were required for clones to be considered positive. A clonotype was classed as cross-reactive if the clonotype showed significant expansion both in SARS-CoV-2 spike wells and in at least one common cold coronavirus spike condition. Levenshtein distances (stringdist) and unrooted phylogenetic trees (ape) in R version 3.6.1 were used to assess CDR3 homology. TCRdb redid the processing of the public reads, applying fastp at Q25 and MiXCR, and retained in-frame beta chains. Each record represents a unique CDR3 protein, reported with the most common genes and DNA among its rows. V and J calls and clone size were set by TCRdb, not the authors. Counted in this sample were 8,500 to 10,000 distinct CDR3 sequences; around three fifths of them appeared once. The ten largest clones take up over 20% of the sample.

The rearrangement joined TRBV12-3 or TRBV12-4 to TRBJ1-5, with the identity of the D gene unclear. The source of this sequence is a human donor in good health. Sequencing input: CD4+ T cells from blood, cultured in vitro. For the CDR3, the sequence is CASSLAEFNQLQHF. The nucleotides are TGTGCCAGCAGTTTAGCCGAGTTTAATCAGCTCCAGCATTTT.